Below, 5 T cell receptor beta chains from the same sample are listed, as sequenced in a study of T cell responses to AZD1222 COVID-19 vaccine. Produced via immunoSEQ multiplex PCR; TCRdb's table is partial and in-frame only. This sample carries 140,000 or so clones, around 89% of them seen once, and the ten largest clones take about 3.1%. The sample was peripheral blood, taken 28 days after the second AZD1222 dose. The receptors were sampled from an adult who received the AZD1222 COVID-19 vaccine.

This clone is a singleton in its sample. The chain links TRBV3-1 (or the pseudogene TRBV3-2) to TRBJ2-2; unclear D gene. This CDR3 is 15 amino acids long. The germline gives CDR1 LGHDT, CDR2 YNNKEL (reference sequence). V lost 3 bases, J lost 0 bases, and 8 bases lay in between. The CDR3 coding sequence is TGTGCCAGCAGCCACGTGGGTACGAACACCGGGGAGCTGTTTTTT. This sequence encodes CASSHVGTNTGELFF.

This clone showed up just a few times. V and J are TRBV5-8 and TRBJ1-2, with D hard to call. The CDR3 consists of 13 residues. V lost 4 bases, J lost 4 bases, and 11 bases lay in between. Germline V gene lookup returns CDR1 SGHTS and CDR2 YDEGEE. The CDR3 DNA follows: TGTGCCAGCAGCCCGTGGCTCCGCTATGGCTACACCTTC. This gives the protein CASSPWLRYGYTF.

About this clone: A read error may produce the germline difference seen at one junction end. CDR3 protein: CASSYAGEGAQYF. CDR3 DNA: TGTGCTAGCAGCTATGCGGGGGAAGGGGCCCAGTACTTC. The V gene is TRBV7-7, the J gene TRBJ2-5; 7 nucleotides line up with TRBD2. This CDR3 has 13 residues. In germline, CDR1 is SSHAT, CDR2 FNYEAQ (reference sequence).

The chain joins TRBV7-3 to TRBJ2-5, with TRBD2 matching over 10 bases. CDR1 is SGHTA and CDR2 is FQGTGA in the germline V gene. The V gene end was trimmed by 0 bases and the J gene end by 5 bases; junction bases not matched to a gene: 9. This CDR3 comprises 17 residues. In DNA form, the CDR3 reads TGTGCCAGCAGCTTAACGCCTGCTAGCGGGAGCAGGGAGACCCAGTACTTC. It encodes CASSLTPASGSRETQYF.

This clone was seen more than once but under ten times. The CDR3 loop is CASSYSGQGVGNTIYF. The DNA for the CDR3 is TGTGCCAGCAGTTACTCGGGGCAGGGAGTGGGAAACACCATATATTTT. V and J are TRBV6-5 and TRBJ1-3; possible D gene TRBD1, 5 bases. Germline-derived CDR1 and CDR2 are MNHEY and SVGAGI. Trimming stripped 0 bases from V and 4 bases from J, with 13 bases between. CDR3 size: 16 residues.